What follows describes a single T cell receptor (beta chain). As yet, its antigen is unknown. 13 Jbeta primers and 60 Vbeta primers were used for the PCR. Clones were read by immunoSEQ multiplex PCR, and TCRdb kept only the in-frame ones, dropping some. Of some 150,000 clones listed, roughly 80% are singletons. CDR3 length: 14 amino acids. The germline V and J ends were trimmed by 5 bases and 1 base, with 11 bases remaining between them. Germline lookup yields CDR1 SGHTA and CDR2 FQGNSA. The data were obtained in a study of cytomegalovirus exposure and HLA in healthy donors. Overall study findings and caveats: In vitro, three CMV-associated chains proved specific for CMV antigens.

V gene TRBV7-2 combines with J gene TRBJ1-1; no reliable D call. Sequencing input: PBMCs. The receptor was isolated from a woman aged 45 to 65 in good health and CMV-seronegative. CDR3 residues: CASSPTSWNTEAFF. The DNA of the CDR3 is TGTGCCAGCAGCCCCACTAGTTGGAACACTGAAGCTTTCTTT.